What follows is one T cell receptor (beta chain) and its context. Its antigen is as yet unknown. V lost 4 bases, J lost 4 bases, and 15 bases lay in between. Germline loops: CDR1 SGHDT, CDR2 YYEEEE. This CDR3 has 15 amino acids. This entry comes from a study of shared clonotypes between healthy human individuals. Study information: Contributing individuals were two females and a few males aged 18 to 49. Each donor's CD4 naive and CD4 memory cells filled three plates apiece, CD8 naive two, and CD8 memory one.

Method: immunoSEQ multiplex PCR; TCRdb's copy keeps in-frame clones and lacks some. The sample carries roughly 2.1 million clones, around 93% recorded once. Study-level findings and limits: Estimated richness values were generally larger in naive subsets than in memory subsets.

CD8 cells classed as naive were CD45RO-negative and positively selected for CCR7, excluding terminally differentiated effector memory CD45RA+ cells. Sequencing used naive CD8+ T cells from PBMCs. The rearrangement uses TRBV5-6 and TRBJ1-3, with D tentatively TRBD1 (5 bases). The TCR was taken from a man between 18 and 29 years old in good health. Some clones in this sample may be carry-over from other donors' samples. For the CDR3, the DNA is TGTGCCAGCAGCGGGGACGGCCGTGCGGGAAACACCATATATTTT. Protein: CASSGDGRAGNTIYF. The full variable domain, with the rest looked up from reference TRBV5-6 and TRBJ1-3, is DAGVTQSPTHLIKTRGQQVTLRCSPKSGHDTVSWYQQALGQGPQFIFQYYEEEERQRGNFPDRFSGHQFPNYSSELNVNALLLGDSALYLCASSGDGRAGNTIYFGEGSWLTVV.